These T cell receptor beta chains were read from a single sample in a study of OX40 agonist ivuxolimab in advanced cancers. Generated by immunoSEQ multiplex PCR, the TCRdb table keeps only in-frame clones and is missing some. The sample has about 30,000 clones, roughly 89% seen once. The sample in question was CD4+ or CD8+ T cells sorted from blood, obtained in a trial of the OX40 agonist ivuxolimab. These TCRs come from an adult with an advanced solid tumor such as melanoma, head and neck, liver or kidney cancer. CDR3s include the opening cysteine and the closing phenylalanine or tryptophan. The order of the fields is J gene, clone size, D gene, V gene, CDR3 protein, CDR3 DNA. The D gene is left open where the match is weak. Expanded clones get a size class; other rows say once, few or many, or leave the size out.

TRBJ2-2	NA	NA	TRBV6-4	CASRPSGLAGGELFF	TGTGCCAGCAGACCCAGTGGTCTAGCTGGCGGGGAGCTGTTTTTT
TRBJ1-1	NA	TRBD1	TRBV6-5	CASSKQGGVTEAFF	TGTGCCAGCAGTAAACAGGGGGGGGTCACTGAAGCTTTCTTT
TRBJ2-2	NA	TRBD2	TRBV29-1	CSVVGTSNTGELFF	TGCAGCGTTGTAGGGACTAGCAACACCGGGGAGCTGTTTTTT
TRBJ2-2	NA	TRBD1	TRBV2	CASSETRDRGLLGTGELFF	TGTGCCAGCAGTGAAACCCGGGACAGGGGGCTCCTTGGCACCGGGGAGCTGTTTTTT
TRBJ2-1	few	NA	TRBV27	CASRRPGTEQFF	TGTGCCAGCAGACGACCCGGGACAGAGCAGTTCTTC
TRBJ1-2	NA	TRBD1	TRBV9	CASQPGQGSYGYTF	TGTGCCAGCCAACCGGGACAGGGGTCCTATGGCTACACCTTC
TRBJ2-1	NA	TRBD2	TRBV7-9	CASSGEGSASYNEQFF	TGTGCCAGCAGTGGGGAGGGGTCAGCCTCCTACAATGAGCAGTTCTTC
TRBJ2-7	NA	NA	TRBV19	CASNNPVDSPYEQYF	TGTGCCAGTAATAACCCGGTGGACAGCCCCTACGAGCAGTACTTC
TRBJ2-1	NA	TRBD2	TRBV28	CASSLAGDLYNEQFF	TGTGCCAGCAGTCTAGCGGGGGATCTTTACAATGAGCAGTTCTTC
TRBJ2-1	few	TRBD1	TRBV5-1	CASSFDRAGDKQFF	TGCGCCAGCAGCTTCGACAGGGCCGGGGACAAGCAGTTCTTC
TRBJ2-7	NA	TRBD1	TRBV29-1	CSVPGQSSYEQYF	TGCAGCGTACCGGGACAGAGCTCCTACGAGCAGTACTTC
TRBJ2-4	NA	NA	TRBV7-9	CASSLVGLAKNIQYF	TGTGCCAGCAGCTTAGTGGGACTAGCCAAAAACATTCAGTACTTC
TRBJ2-1	once	TRBD2	TRBV4-2	CASSQDVGTSGAYNEQFF	TGTGCCAGCAGCCAAGACGTGGGGACTAGCGGGGCCTACAATGAGCAGTTCTTC
TRBJ1-2	NA	NA	TRBV2	CASSPFRTEANYGYTF	TGTGCCAGCAGTCCCTTTCGGACAGAAGCTAACTATGGCTACACCTTC
TRBJ1-1	NA	TRBD1	TRBV7-9	CASSSTDRGVDTEAFF	TGTGCCAGCAGCTCAACGGACAGGGGTGTGGACACTGAAGCTTTCTTT
TRBJ2-1	few	NA	TRBV28	CASSGGVYNEQFF	TGTGCCAGCAGCGGCGGGGTCTACAATGAGCAGTTCTTC
TRBJ1-1	NA	NA	TRBV19	CASSILGGDEAFF	TGTGCCAGTAGTATATTGGGTGGGGATGAAGCTTTCTTT
TRBJ1-5	NA	NA	TRBV4-1	CASSQHDRRDQPQHF	TGCGCCAGCAGCCAACACGACAGGAGAGATCAGCCCCAGCATTTT
TRBJ1-3	NA	TRBD1	TRBV7-6	CASSQDRGSGNTIYF	TGTGCCAGCAGCCAGGACAGGGGGTCAGGAAACACCATATATTTT
TRBJ1-2	NA	NA	TRBV11-2	CASSLDPGAGYTF	TGTGCCAGCAGCTTAGACCCAGGGGCGGGCTACACCTTC
TRBJ1-4	NA	NA	TRBV15	CATSVGLLNEKLFF	TGTGCCACCTCCGTTGGACTGCTTAATGAAAAACTGTTTTTT
TRBJ2-3	NA	NA	TRBV7-7	CASSLRTGTDTQYF	TGTGCTAGCAGCTTAAGGACCGGCACAGATACGCAGTATTTT
TRBJ2-5	NA	TRBD1	TRBV9	CASSETDRLETQYF	TGTGCCAGCAGCGAGACGGACAGGCTTGAGACCCAGTACTTC
TRBJ2-3	few	TRBD1	TRBV25-1	CASTMTGGTDTQYF	TGTGCCAGCACTATGACAGGGGGCACAGATACGCAGTATTTT
TRBJ2-7	NA	NA	TRBV4-1	CASSQDNYRDYEQYF	TGCGCCAGCAGCCAAGATAACTACAGGGACTACGAGCAGTACTTC
TRBJ2-1	NA	NA	TRBV2	CASIGTSSYNEQFF	TGTGCCAGCATTGGGACGAGCTCCTACAATGAGCAGTTCTTC
TRBJ2-1	NA	TRBD2	TRBV9	CASSGAPQRPSGSNEQFF	TGTGCCAGCAGCGGAGCCCCTCAAAGGCCTAGCGGGAGCAATGAGCAGTTCTTC
TRBJ2-1	once	NA	TRBV27	CASSLGLRNEQFF	TGTGCCAGCAGTTTAGGTCTACGAAATGAGCAGTTCTTC
TRBJ2-7	NA	NA	TRBV5-5	CASWGIPYEQYF	TGTGCCAGCTGGGGGATCCCCTACGAGCAGTACTTC
TRBJ2-1	NA	NA	TRBV15	CATSSAGGEEQFF	TGTGCCACCAGTAGCGCAGGGGGGGAGGAGCAGTTCTTC
TRBJ2-5	NA	TRBD2	TRBV7-2	CASSLPLRGAETQYF	TGTGCCAGCAGCTTGCCGTTGCGGGGGGCAGAGACCCAGTACTTC
TRBJ2-2	NA	NA	TRBV11-1	CASSADTGELFF	TGTGCCAGCAGCGCGGACACCGGGGAGCTGTTTTTT
TRBJ2-7	NA	NA	TRBV11-2	CASSRRALSYEQYF	TGTGCCAGCAGCCGCAGGGCCCTCTCCTACGAGCAGTACTTC
TRBJ2-2	NA	NA	TRBV5-1	CATSPAYRGNTGELFF	TGCGCCACTTCCCCGGCCTATAGAGGGAACACCGGGGAGCTGTTTTTT
TRBJ2-1	NA	TRBD1	TRBV28	CASSLLTGGGNEQFF	TGTGCCAGCAGTTTATTAACAGGGGGTGGGAATGAGCAGTTCTTC
TRBJ1-4	once	TRBD1	TRBV9	CASSFGTGGEKLFF	TGTGCCAGCAGTTTCGGGACAGGGGGCGAAAAACTGTTTTTT
TRBJ2-7	NA	NA	TRBV5-6	CASSWGGLPYEQYF	TGTGCCAGCAGCTGGGGCGGGCTTCCCTACGAGCAGTACTTC
TRBJ2-5	hyperexpanded	NA	TRBV7-8	CASSLAVGSPQETQYF	TGTGCCAGCAGCTTAGCGGTGGGAAGTCCGCAAGAGACCCAGTACTTC
TRBJ2-3	NA	NA	TRBV7-9	CASSYTDTQYF	TGTGCCAGCAGCTACACAGATACGCAGTATTTT
TRBJ2-5	once	NA	TRBV19	CASSWGFGRGETQYF	TGTGCCAGTAGTTGGGGGTTCGGTCGAGGGGAGACCCAGTACTTC
TRBJ2-6	NA	TRBD1	TRBV15	CATSAAGTGEDVLTF	TGTGCCACCAGCGCAGCCGGGACAGGGGAAGACGTCCTGACTTTC
TRBJ2-1	NA	NA	TRBV5-5	CASRWTASYNEQFF	TGTGCCAGCAGGTGGACGGCCTCCTACAATGAGCAGTTCTTC
TRBJ2-1	few	TRBD2	TRBV9	CASSPSGRAREQFF	TGTGCCAGCAGCCCGAGCGGGAGGGCCAGGGAGCAGTTCTTC
TRBJ1-5	NA	NA	TRBV7-8	CASSLVHQSYSNQPQHF	TGTGCCAGCAGCTTAGTACATCAGTCCTATAGCAATCAGCCCCAGCATTTT
TRBJ1-3	NA	TRBD1	TRBV5-1	CASSSGQGGASGNTIYF	TGCGCCAGCAGCAGTGGACAGGGGGGCGCCTCTGGAAACACCATATATTTT
TRBJ2-2	NA	TRBD1	TRBV27	CASTLLGTGRYTGELFF	TGTGCCAGCACTTTACTAGGGACAGGGCGGTACACCGGGGAGCTGTTTTTT
TRBJ2-7	NA	NA	TRBV27	CASSLSTGYEQYF	TGTGCCAGCAGTTTATCGACAGGATACGAGCAGTACTTC
TRBJ1-1	NA	NA	TRBV7-8	CASSLGTEAFF	TGTGCCAGCAGCTTAGGCACTGAAGCTTTCTTT
TRBJ2-3	NA	TRBD2	TRBV30	CAWSAILAGGLDTQYF	TGTGCCTGGAGTGCTATCTTAGCGGGGGGGTTAGATACGCAGTATTTT
TRBJ1-5	NA	TRBD1	TRBV19	CASSPGTGGYQPQHF	TGTGCCAGTAGTCCCGGGACAGGGGGGTATCAGCCCCAGCATTTT
TRBJ1-2	NA	NA	TRBV21-1	CASSTECRNNYGYTF	TGTGCCAGCAGCACTGAATGCAGGAACAACTATGGCTACACCTTC
TRBJ2-1	many	NA	TRBV19	CASRKGRGDEQFF	TGTGCCAGTAGGAAAGGGAGGGGGGATGAGCAGTTCTTC
TRBJ2-7	once	NA	TRBV10-1	CASSETSSYEQYF	TGCGCCAGCAGTGAGACGAGTTCCTACGAGCAGTACTTC
TRBJ1-2	NA	NA	TRBV6-6	CASSYGDGYTF	TGTGCCAGCAGTTACGGGGACGGCTACACCTTC
TRBJ1-1	NA	TRBD1	TRBV10-3	CAISEVGAGGNTEAFF	TGTGCCATCAGTGAGGTGGGCGCAGGGGGGAACACTGAAGCTTTCTTT
TRBJ2-5	NA	TRBD1	TRBV11-3	CASSKRDRGGGHETQYF	TGTGCCAGCAGCAAACGGGACAGGGGTGGGGGGCATGAGACCCAGTACTTC
TRBJ2-5	once	NA	TRBV11-3	CASSSTGPQETQYF	TGTGCCAGCAGCTCCACAGGGCCCCAAGAGACCCAGTACTTC
TRBJ1-2	NA	TRBD1	TRBV5-1	CASSLLDRGTPLGYGYTF	TGCGCCAGCAGCTTGCTGGACAGGGGCACACCTCTTGGCTATGGCTACACCTTC
TRBJ1-1	NA	TRBD1	TRBV7-9	CASSPRDRENTEAFF	TGTGCCAGCAGCCCGAGGGACAGGGAAAACACTGAAGCTTTCTTT